This T cell receptor (beta chain) was captured by sequencing in a study of PD-L1 blockade in urothelial cancer. Study overall: Patients had undergone 0 to 3 prior chemotherapy regimens.

The CDR3 totals 16 residues. CDR1 and CDR2 (germline): MNHEY, SMNVEV (reference sequence). J lost 6 bases, V lost 6 bases, and 10 bases had no gene match. Time point here: pretreatment peripheral blood. Only in-frame clones appear in the TCRdb table, and some are missing; sequencing was by immunoSEQ multiplex PCR. The sample has roughly 50,000 clones; roughly 89% are singletons. The sequenced sample was PBMCs, obtained around atezolizumab (anti-PD-L1) treatment. This TCR was recovered from a woman aged 60-75 years with urothelial cancer. V and J are TRBV27 and TRBJ2-2; 10 bases fit TRBD2. In nucleotides, the CDR3 is TGTGCCAGCAGGAAAGCGGGAGGGCAAAGAGCCGGGGAGCTGTTTTTT. This gives the protein CASRKAGGQRAGELFF.